This TCR beta chain was recovered during a study of blood T cells in healthy people across ages. Study-level results: Both naive CD4+ cell counts and diversity were greater in long-lived donors than in aged donors. From one million sequenced T cells, diversity estimates were lower bounds.

A second about 7 to 12 cycle PCR used barcoded and J-beta primers. TCRdb called the 5' RACE reads again in MiXCR, with one record for every CDR3 protein. The sample holds around 780,000 distinct CDR3 sequences, around 25% seen once. CDR1 is SQVTM and CDR2 is ANQGSEA in the germline V gene. Trimming at V came to 4 bases and at J to 5 bases, leaving 8 bases not matched to a gene. The CDR3 extends over 14 amino acids. This clonotype was counted only a few times. Antigen specificity is unknown. A minimum of 6 micrograms of total RNA was extracted per sample. A further study also used this sample, focusing on T cells of mothers and their children. That report adds: Donation came from three healthy Caucasian mothers together with their six children.

The sequence came from a boy between 10 and 17 years old in good health. Sequencing was done on a sample of blood. The chain employs TRBV29-1 and TRBJ2-7, with TRBD1 identical over 10 bases. The CDR3 DNA follows: TGCAGCGTTGGGCGGACAGGGGGGTACCACGAGCAGTACTTC. It encodes CSVGRTGGYHEQYF.